This is a list of T cell receptor beta chains from one sample in a study of regulatory T cells in long-lasting Graves disease. TCRdb re-derived calls from the multiplex PCR reads in MiXCR, one entry per CDR3 protein. The sample lists hundreds of thousands of distinct CDR3 sequences, approximately 23% occurring once. Sample: peripheral blood mononuclear cells (PBMCs), taken when the disease was refractory, from a patient treated with antithyroid drugs. The source of these receptors is a female donor with Graves disease. Both conserved end residues are part of each CDR3. A D gene is named only where the DNA matches it firmly. Size tells how often a clone was seen (once, few, many) or the class of an expanded clone, and some rows leave it out.

>NA|TRBV5-1|few|TRBJ1-5
CASSLDTGMGKPQHF
TGCGCCAGCAGCTTGGATACAGGGATGGGCAAGCCCCAGCATTTT
>NA|TRBV20-1|many|TRBJ1-1
CSARDGENTEAFF
TGCAGTGCTAGAGACGGGGAGAACACTGAAGCTTTCTTT
>TRBD1|TRBV15|NA|TRBJ2-2
CATRKTGVNGELFF
TGTGCCACCAGGAAGACAGGGGTTAACGGGGAGCTGTTTTTT
>TRBD2|TRBV4-1|NA|TRBJ2-5
CASSPYPGLVKTQYF
TGCGCCAGCAGCCCCTACCCGGGACTAGTAAAGACCCAGTACTTC
>NA|TRBV12-3/TRBV12-4|NA|TRBJ1-5
CASSWTDSNQPQHF
TGTGCCAGCAGTTGGACGGATAGCAATCAGCCCCAGCATTTT
>NA|TRBV19|many|TRBJ2-5
CASSSSGWVETQYF
TGTGCCAGTAGTTCTTCGGGATGGGTCGAGACCCAGTACTTC
>TRBD1|TRBV20-1|NA|TRBJ1-2
CSASSQGSYYGYTF
TGCAGTGCTAGCTCACAGGGGTCCTACTATGGCTACACCTTC
>TRBD1|TRBV19|few|TRBJ2-7
CASSMTGDGEQYF
TGTGCCAGTAGCATGACAGGGGACGGCGAGCAGTACTTC
>TRBD2|TRBV6-2/TRBV6-3|many|TRBJ2-5
CASSSINGRPNQETQYF
TGTGCCAGCAGTTCCATCAACGGGAGGCCTAACCAAGAGACCCAGTACTTC
>NA|TRBV13|NA|TRBJ2-7
CASSISTYEQYF
TGTGCCAGCAGCATAAGTACCTACGAGCAGTACTTC
>NA|TRBV3-1|few|TRBJ1-1
CASSQDLVNTEAFF
TGTGCCAGCAGCCAAGATCTTGTAAACACTGAAGCTTTCTTT
>NA|TRBV28|many|TRBJ2-7
CASSTHYEQYF
TGTGCCAGCAGCACACACTACGAGCAGTACTTC
>NA|TRBV19|few|TRBJ2-7
CASSPGGGISYEQYF
TGTGCCAGTAGTCCCGGAGGCGGGATTTCTTACGAGCAGTACTTC
>NA|TRBV4-3|few|TRBJ1-2
CASSPRESGNYGYTF
TGCGCCAGCAGCCCCCGGGAATCGGGGAACTATGGCTACACCTTC
>NA|TRBV20-1|few|TRBJ1-2
CSASSGQPTANYGYTF
TGCAGTGCTAGTTCGGGGCAGCCTACAGCTAACTATGGCTACACCTTC
>NA|TRBV6-4|NA|TRBJ2-7
CASSSGNPYEQYF
TGTGCCAGCAGTTCAGGAAACCCCTACGAGCAGTACTTC
>TRBD1|TRBV9|few|TRBJ1-4
CASSVARDSTTNEKLFF
TGTGCCAGCAGCGTAGCGAGGGACAGCACAACTAATGAAAAACTGTTTTTT
>NA|TRBV20-1|NA|TRBJ1-5
CSARDDSRAQHF
TGCAGTGCTAGAGATGATTCCCGGGCCCAGCATTTT
>NA|TRBV5-1|few|TRBJ2-6
CASSGTGNSGANVLTF
TGCGCCAGCAGCGGAACAGGAAACTCTGGGGCCAACGTCCTGACTTTC
>NA|TRBV19|many|TRBJ2-2
CASVGGSGELFF
TGTGCCAGTGTCGGCGGGTCCGGGGAGCTGTTTTTT
>NA|TRBV7-2|many|TRBJ2-4
CASSLAFRTIQYF
TGTGCCAGCAGCTTAGCGTTCCGTACCATTCAGTACTTC
>NA|TRBV25-1|NA|TRBJ2-2
CATLPGELFF
TGTGCTACCTTGCCCGGGGAGCTGTTTTTT
>TRBD2|TRBV7-9|NA|TRBJ2-7
CASSLISGGYEQYF
TGTGCCAGCAGCTTAATAAGCGGGGGATACGAGCAGTACTTC
>TRBD2|TRBV6-1|NA|TRBJ2-7
CASMLGLAGGSEQYF
TGTGCCAGCATGCTCGGTCTAGCGGGAGGGAGCGAGCAGTACTTC
>NA|TRBV20-1|NA|TRBJ2-5
CSADHRAPQQETQYF
TGCAGTGCGGACCACCGGGCCCCCCAGCAAGAGACCCAGTACTTC
>TRBD1|TRBV2|many|TRBJ1-5
CASSVGTGGFQPQHF
TGTGCCAGCAGCGTTGGGACAGGGGGCTTTCAGCCCCAGCATTTT
>NA|TRBV28|many|TRBJ1-2
CASTFRGGNYGYTF
TGTGCCAGTACGTTTAGGGGGGGTAACTATGGCTACACCTTC
>NA|TRBV6-1|many|TRBJ1-5
CASRPLRTEAPQPQHF
TGTGCCAGCAGACCCCTACGGACTGAAGCCCCTCAGCCCCAGCATTTT
>NA|TRBV12-3/TRBV12-4|many|TRBJ2-2
CASSFGEANTGELFF
TGTGCCAGCAGTTTTGGGGAGGCAAACACCGGGGAGCTGTTTTTT
>NA|TRBV28|NA|TRBJ2-7
CASSPVWGTYEQYF
TGTGCCAGCAGTCCCGTTTGGGGGACCTACGAGCAGTACTTC
>NA|TRBV3-1|NA|TRBJ1-5
CASSQDLDQPQHF
TGTGCCAGCAGCCAAGATCTCGATCAGCCCCAGCATTTT
>TRBD1|TRBV6-2/TRBV6-3|few|TRBJ1-5
CASSSEGQGLNQPQHF
TGTGCCAGCAGTTCCGAAGGACAGGGCCTCAATCAGCCCCAGCATTTT
>TRBD1|TRBV20-1|NA|TRBJ1-1
CSAPRTGGTEAFF
TGCAGTGCTCCACGGACAGGGGGCACTGAAGCTTTCTTT
>TRBD1|TRBV28|many|TRBJ2-2
CASSPQGAIVTGELFF
TGTGCCAGCAGTCCACAGGGGGCGATCGTCACCGGGGAGCTGTTTTTT
>NA|TRBV6-1|NA|TRBJ2-5
CASRVRVETQYF
TGTGCCAGCAGAGTCCGGGTAGAGACCCAGTACTTC
>NA|TRBV6-1|many|TRBJ2-5
CASRHTSTAFRETQYF
TGTGCCAGCAGACATACCTCGACTGCGTTTCGAGAGACCCAGTACTTC
>NA|TRBV12-3/TRBV12-4|many|TRBJ2-7
CASRASQGSSYEQYF
TGTGCCAGCAGAGCTAGCCAGGGGAGCTCCTACGAGCAGTACTTC
>NA|TRBV5-1|many|TRBJ1-1
CASSLPTGTEAFF
TGCGCCAGCAGCTTGCCAACAGGCACTGAAGCTTTCTTT
>NA|TRBV10-2|many|TRBJ2-5
CASGPGQETQYF
TGCGCCAGCGGTCCCGGACAAGAGACCCAGTACTTC
>TRBD2|TRBV28|many|TRBJ2-7
CASSSSSGGAYEQYF
TGTGCCAGCAGTTCCTCTAGCGGGGGGGCCTACGAGCAGTACTTC
>NA|TRBV27|few|TRBJ2-7
CASSFSSAGLEEQYF
TGTGCCAGCAGTTTCTCCTCCGCCGGGTTGGAGGAGCAGTACTTC
>TRBD1|TRBV20-1|NA|TRBJ2-4
CSARTRDREQYF
TGCAGTGCTAGAACCCGGGACAGGGAACAGTACTTC
>TRBD2|TRBV12-3/TRBV12-4|many|TRBJ2-7
CASSPPGLGGEQYF
TGTGCCAGCAGTCCACCGGGACTAGGGGGTGAGCAGTACTTC